The T cell receptor (beta chain) under discussion was sequenced for a study of blood T cell repertoires in COVID-19 (dated by TCRdb to 2018 to 2021). Background on the whole study: Collaborator samples came from the United States, Italy and Spain and covered acute and convalescent phases of COVID-19. The prospective study material was composed of cDNA or gDNA derived from T cells, B-cell-depleted T cells, or PBMCs. Deeply sampled blood TCRbeta repertoires from subjects exposed to, actively infected with, or recovered from COVID-19 were included in the dataset. A freely available public database, intended as a resource for researchers studying the immune response to SARS-CoV-2, is where the repertoires were released. The samples were drawn from the first 160 participants of the ongoing ImmuneRACE study and from some 1,300 subjects provided by 6 global collaborators. A de-identified subject ID, COVID-19 status, age in years and sex were almost always included in the sample metadata. HLA class I and class II types, where available, came from metadata supplied by the sample provider rather than from assay-based typing. General conclusions and limits of the study: Clinical and demographic metadata were provided uncurated, with the amount varying by source and participant.

Sequences SGHAT (CDR1) and FQNNGV (CDR2) are obtained from the germline V gene. Including cysteine and phenylalanine, the CDR3 has 15 amino acids. Only CDR3 DNA is held: 45 bases, read in frame from base 1. V loses 1 base at its end and J loses 4 bases; junction bases beyond the gene matches: 6. Comment on this clone: Its antigen is not yet known. Base qualities are not at hand, and no much larger clone is one base apart.

Collaborating institutions collected whole blood in K2EDTA tubes following their own protocols. Collaborator samples were shipped for TCRbeta analysis as frozen whole blood, isolated PBMCs, or DNA extracted from either sample type. The immunoSEQ Assay, a bias-controlled multiplex PCR, was used to amplify TCRbeta CDR3 regions from genomic DNA. For the original study's pipeline: The number of nucleated cells in each sample was estimated by amplification of reference gene primers within the assay. To quantify the absolute abundance of each unique TCRbeta CDR3 rearrangement, sequence reads were collapsed and filtered. Productive Simpson clonality was computed per sample as the square root of Simpson's diversity index over productive rearrangements. Sourced from immuneACCESS, this table was stored by TCRdb with only in-frame sequences that have V and J called. A share of the clones is absent; for the studies checked, an unresolved V gene accounts for under half, and the remainder has no known explanation. That table furnishes V, J and clone size, whereas the DNA furnished D and trimming. The sample yields fewer than 130,000 clones; 87% were counted once. Around 4.8% of the sample is in the top ten clones.

This TCR was recovered from a human donor in a cohort sampled during active COVID-19. The sequence links TRBV11-2 to TRBJ2-7; 8 central bases correspond to TRBD1. The sequenced sample consisted of peripheral blood. In nucleotide form, the sequence is TGTGCCAGCAGCTTAGTGGGCAGGGGGCAATACGAGCAGTACTTC. This gives the protein CASSLVGRGQYEQYF.